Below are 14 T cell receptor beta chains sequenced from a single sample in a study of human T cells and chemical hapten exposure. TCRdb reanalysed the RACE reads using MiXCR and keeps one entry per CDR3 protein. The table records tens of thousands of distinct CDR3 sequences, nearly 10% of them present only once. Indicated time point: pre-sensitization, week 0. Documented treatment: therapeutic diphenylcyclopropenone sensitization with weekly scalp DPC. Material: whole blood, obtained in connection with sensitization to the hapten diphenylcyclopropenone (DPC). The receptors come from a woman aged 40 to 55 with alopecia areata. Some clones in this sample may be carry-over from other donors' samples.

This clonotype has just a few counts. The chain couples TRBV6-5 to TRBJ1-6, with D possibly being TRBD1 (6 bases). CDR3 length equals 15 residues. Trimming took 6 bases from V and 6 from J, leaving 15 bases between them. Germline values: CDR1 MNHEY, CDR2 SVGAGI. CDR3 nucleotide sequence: TGTGCCAGCAGCCCCACAGGGACCACTAATTCACCCCTCCACTTT. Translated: CASSPTGTTNSPLHF.

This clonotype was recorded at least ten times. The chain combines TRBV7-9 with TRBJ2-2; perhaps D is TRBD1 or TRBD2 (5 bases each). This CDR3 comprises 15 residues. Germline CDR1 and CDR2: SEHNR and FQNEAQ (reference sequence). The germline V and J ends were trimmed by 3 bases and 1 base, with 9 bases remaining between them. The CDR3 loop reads CASSLGPLNTGELFF. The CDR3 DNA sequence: TGTGCCAGCAGCTTGGGACCCCTGAACACCGGGGAGCTGTTTTTT.

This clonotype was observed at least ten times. The CDR3 coding sequence is TGTGCCAGCAGCCCTGGGACTAGCGGGGTATCAGATACGCAGTATTTT. It yields the protein CASSPGTSGVSDTQYF. This chain uses TRBV7-8 with TRBJ2-3; 13 nucleotides match TRBD2. The CDR3 has 16 amino acids. Unmatched junction bases numbered 6, after V lost 5 bases and J lost 4 bases. Germline V lookup: CDR1 SGHVS, CDR2 FQNEAQ.

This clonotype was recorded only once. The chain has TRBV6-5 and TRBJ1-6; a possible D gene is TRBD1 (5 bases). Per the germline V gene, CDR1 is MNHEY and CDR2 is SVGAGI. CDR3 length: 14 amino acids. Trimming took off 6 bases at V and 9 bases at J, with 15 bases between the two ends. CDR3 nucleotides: TGTGCCAGCAGACCTCCGGGACTTAGTTCACCCCTCCACTTT. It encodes CASRPPGLSSPLHF.

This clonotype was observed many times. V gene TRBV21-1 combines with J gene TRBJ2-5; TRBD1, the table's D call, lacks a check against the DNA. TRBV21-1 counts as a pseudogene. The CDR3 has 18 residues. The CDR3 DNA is TGTGCCAGCAACGGCCCTCGTTCCCGGGCGGGGGCTCAAGAGACCCAGTACTTC. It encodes CASNGPRSRAGAQETQYF.

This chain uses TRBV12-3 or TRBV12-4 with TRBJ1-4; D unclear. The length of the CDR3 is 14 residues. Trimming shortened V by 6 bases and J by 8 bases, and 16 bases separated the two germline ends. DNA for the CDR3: TGTGCCAGCAGGTCGACCCCGAGTGAGGAAAAACTGTTTTTT. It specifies CASRSTPSEEKLFF.

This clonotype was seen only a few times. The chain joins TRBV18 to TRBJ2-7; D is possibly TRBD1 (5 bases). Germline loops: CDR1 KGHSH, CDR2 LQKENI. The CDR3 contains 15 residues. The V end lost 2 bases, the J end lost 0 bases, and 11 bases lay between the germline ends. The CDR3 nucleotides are TGTGCCAGCTCACCAATTAGGACAAACTCCTACGAGCAGTACTTC. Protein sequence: CASSPIRTNSYEQYF.

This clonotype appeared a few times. The CDR3 DNA sequence: TGTGCCAGCAGCTTAAGATCAGGGGCCTCCTACAATGAGCAGTTCTTC. Translation: CASSLRSGASYNEQFF. The V and J genes are TRBV7-9 and TRBJ2-1, with D tentatively TRBD1 (6 bases). The CDR3 runs to 16 residues. Germline V gene sequence: CDR1 SEHNR, CDR2 FQNEAQ (reference sequence). The germline V and J ends were trimmed by 2 bases and 0 bases, with 11 bases remaining between them. The full variable domain, with the rest looked up from reference TRBV7-9 and TRBJ2-1, is DTGVSQNPRHKITKRGQNVTFRCDPISEHNRLYWYRQTLGQGPEFLTYFQNEAQLEKSRLLSDRFSAERPKGSFSTLEIQRTEQGDSAMYLCASSLRSGASYNEQFFGPGTRLTVL.

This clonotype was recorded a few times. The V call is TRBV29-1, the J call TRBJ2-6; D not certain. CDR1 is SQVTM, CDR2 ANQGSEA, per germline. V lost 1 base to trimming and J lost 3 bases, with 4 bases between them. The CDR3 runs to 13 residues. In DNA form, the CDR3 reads TGCAGCGTTGAAGCGGTTGGGGCCAACGTCCTGACTTTC. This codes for CSVEAVGANVLTF.

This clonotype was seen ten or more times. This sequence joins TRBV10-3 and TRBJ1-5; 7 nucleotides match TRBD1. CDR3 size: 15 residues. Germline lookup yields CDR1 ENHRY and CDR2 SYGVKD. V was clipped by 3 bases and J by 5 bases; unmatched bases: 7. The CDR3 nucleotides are TGTGCCATCAGTGAAGCGAGACAGGGCCATCAGCCCCAGCATTTT. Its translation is CAISEARQGHQPQHF.

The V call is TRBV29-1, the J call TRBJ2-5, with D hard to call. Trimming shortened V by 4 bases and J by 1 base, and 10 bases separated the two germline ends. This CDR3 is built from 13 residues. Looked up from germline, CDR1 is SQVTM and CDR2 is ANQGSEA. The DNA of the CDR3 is TGCAGCGTTGCCGTCAACAGCCAAGAGACCCAGTACTTC. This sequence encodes CSVAVNSQETQYF.

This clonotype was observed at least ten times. Here the CDR3 DNA reads TGTGCCAGCAGCGGGGACCCGCCAGATACGCAGTATTTT. As protein: CASSGDPPDTQYF. The gene calls are TRBV2 and TRBJ2-3; the D gene could be TRBD1 or TRBD2 (5 bases each). The CDR3 covers 13 residues. From germline, CDR1 is SNHLY and CDR2 FYNNEI. Trimming took 6 bases from V and 4 from J, leaving 11 bases between them.

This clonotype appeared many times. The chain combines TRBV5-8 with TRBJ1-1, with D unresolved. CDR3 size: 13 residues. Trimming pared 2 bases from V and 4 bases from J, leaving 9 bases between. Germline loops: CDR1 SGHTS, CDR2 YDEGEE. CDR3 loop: CASSFYSATEAFF. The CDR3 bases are TGTGCCAGCAGCTTTTATAGTGCCACTGAAGCTTTCTTT.

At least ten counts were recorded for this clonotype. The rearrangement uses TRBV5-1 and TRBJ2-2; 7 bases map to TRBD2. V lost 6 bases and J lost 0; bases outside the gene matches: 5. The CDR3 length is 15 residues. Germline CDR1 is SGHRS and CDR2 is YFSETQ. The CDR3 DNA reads TGCGCCAGCACCAGGGACTATCCGAACACCGGGGAGCTGTTTTTT. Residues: CASTRDYPNTGELFF.